This T cell receptor (beta chain) was recorded in a study of Tregs in tolerant kidney transplant recipients. V shed 6 bases and J 5 bases; nucleotides not matched to a gene: 11. The CDR3 has 15 amino acids. The germline V gene has CDR1 MNHEY and CDR2 SVGAGI. On this clone: Its antigen remains unidentified.

The nonmyeloablative bone marrow transplants came from related graft donors, with transient mixed chimerism. CD4+CD25+CD127- Tregs, CD4+CD25- non-Tregs, CD4 and CD8 cells were sorted. Study-level points and caveats: In tolerant patients, donor-specific Tregs outgrew total Tregs, suggesting antigen-driven expansion. Validation in larger populations is needed because few patients were studied. Biological reproducibility was not directly addressed in this study.

The assay was immunoSEQ multiplex PCR, and TCRdb's table has in-frame clones only and misses some. The repertoire holds 81,000 or so clones, with 75% to 95% as singletons. The chain is built from TRBV6-5 and TRBJ2-3; TRBD2 aligns across 7 bases. The sample here was CD4+ T cells from blood (PBMCs), taken 24 months after the transplant. The receptor's source is a human patient who received a combined kidney and bone marrow transplant. Some T cells may be transferred from the graft donor. The CDR3 region has the DNA TGTGCCAGCAGCATGGGGGGAGGGGTCAAAGATACGCAGTATTTT. Protein: CASSMGGGVKDTQYF.